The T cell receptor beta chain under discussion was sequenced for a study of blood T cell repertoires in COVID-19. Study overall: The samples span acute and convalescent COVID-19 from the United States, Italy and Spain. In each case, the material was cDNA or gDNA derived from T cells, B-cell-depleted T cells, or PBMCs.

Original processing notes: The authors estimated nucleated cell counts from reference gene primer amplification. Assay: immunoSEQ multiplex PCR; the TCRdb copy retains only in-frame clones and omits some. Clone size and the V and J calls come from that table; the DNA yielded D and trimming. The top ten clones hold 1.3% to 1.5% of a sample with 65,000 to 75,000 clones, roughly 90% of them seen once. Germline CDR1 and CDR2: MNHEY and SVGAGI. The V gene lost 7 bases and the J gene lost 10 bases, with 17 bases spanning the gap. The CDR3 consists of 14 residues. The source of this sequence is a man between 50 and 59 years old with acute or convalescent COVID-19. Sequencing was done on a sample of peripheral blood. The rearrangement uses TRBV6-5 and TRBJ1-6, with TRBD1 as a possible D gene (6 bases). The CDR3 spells CASTVRDIGSPLHF. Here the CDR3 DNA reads TGTGCCAGCACCGTGAGGGACATAGGGTCACCCCTCCACTTT.